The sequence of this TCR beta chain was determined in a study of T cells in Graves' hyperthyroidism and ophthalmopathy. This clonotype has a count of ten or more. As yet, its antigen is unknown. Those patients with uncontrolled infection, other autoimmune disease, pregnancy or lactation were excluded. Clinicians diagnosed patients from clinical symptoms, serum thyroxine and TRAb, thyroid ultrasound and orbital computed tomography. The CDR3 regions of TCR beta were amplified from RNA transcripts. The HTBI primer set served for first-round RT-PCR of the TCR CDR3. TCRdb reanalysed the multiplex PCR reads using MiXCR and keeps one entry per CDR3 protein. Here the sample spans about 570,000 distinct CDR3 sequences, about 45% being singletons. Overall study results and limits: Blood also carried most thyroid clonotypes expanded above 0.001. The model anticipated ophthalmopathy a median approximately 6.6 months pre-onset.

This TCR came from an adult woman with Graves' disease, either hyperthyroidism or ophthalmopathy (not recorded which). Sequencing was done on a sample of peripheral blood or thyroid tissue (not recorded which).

CDR3 amino acids: CSASLDGDQPQHF. In nucleotides, the CDR3 is TGCAGTGCTAGTTTGGACGGAGATCAGCCCCAGCATTTT. The chain combines TRBV20-1 with TRBJ1-5; D gene ambiguous. Trimming removed 3 bases at V and 5 bases at J, with 11 bases between. Germline CDR1 and CDR2: DFQATT and SNEGSKA (reference sequence). The CDR3 has 13 amino acids.